This is a list of T cell receptor beta chains from one sample in a study of blood T cell repertoires in COVID-19. The data were produced by immunoSEQ multiplex PCR, yet TCRdb's version contains in-frame clones alone and is incomplete. Here the sample spans some 150,000 clones, roughly 80% being singletons. The sequenced sample was peripheral blood. The receptors originated from a man between 60 and 70 years old with acute or convalescent COVID-19. CDR3s include the opening cysteine and the closing phenylalanine or tryptophan. The D gene is left open where the match is weak. Some rows have no size entry. The others give once, few or many, or a class for an expanded clone.

j_call	v_call	d_call	clone_size	cdr3_nt	cdr3_aa
TRBJ2-3	TRBV18	.	.	TGTGCCAGCTCACAACGGACAGTCACAGATACGCAGTATTTT	CASSQRTVTDTQYF
TRBJ1-4	TRBV10-1	.	.	TGCGCCAGCAGTGAGAACAGGGAAAAACTGTTTTTT	CASSENREKLFF
TRBJ1-5	TRBV28	TRBD1	.	TGTGCCAGCAGTACACGGACAGGTGGCTTTAATCAGCCCCAGCATTTT	CASSTRTGGFNQPQHF
TRBJ2-1	TRBV5-6	TRBD2	.	TGTGCCAGCATGTGGGAGGGAGTCCACAATGAGCAGTTCTTC	CASMWEGVHNEQFF
TRBJ1-2	TRBV5-1	.	.	TGCGCCAGCAGCGAGACAGGACTCTATGGCTACACCTTC	CASSETGLYGYTF
TRBJ1-1	TRBV7-2	.	.	TGTGCCAGCACCCCGGGGAACAGTGTGACTGAAGCTTTCTTT	CASTPGNSVTEAFF
TRBJ1-2	TRBV29-1	TRBD1	.	TGCAGCGGTGGTGGGGACAGGGGGTATGGCTACACCTTC	CSGGGDRGYGYTF
TRBJ1-6	TRBV5-4	.	.	TGTGCCAGCAGCCGGACAGCCCAATATAATTCACCCCTCCACTTT	CASSRTAQYNSPLHF
TRBJ2-3	TRBV7-9	.	.	TGTGCCAGCAGCTTAACGACAGCCACAGATACGCAGTATTTT	CASSLTTATDTQYF
TRBJ1-1	TRBV7-6	.	.	TGTGCCAGCAGCGCCTCCGGGAAGACGAACACTGAAGCTTTCTTT	CASSASGKTNTEAFF
TRBJ2-7	TRBV2	.	.	TGTGCCAGCAGTGACCCGGGACTCTCCCGATACGAGCAGTACTTC	CASSDPGLSRYEQYF
TRBJ2-5	TRBV11-3	.	once	TGTGCCAGCAGCTCGGCCGGGGAGACCCAGTACTTC	CASSSAGETQYF
TRBJ1-5	TRBV2	TRBD1	.	TGTGCCAGCAGTGGACAGGGTTACGGGCCCCAGCATTTT	CASSGQGYGPQHF
TRBJ2-3	TRBV11-2	.	.	TGTGCCAGCAGCTTAGGTGGGACTTGGGGGACAGATACGCAGTATTTT	CASSLGGTWGTDTQYF
TRBJ1-5	TRBV7-8	.	.	TGTGCCAGCAGCCAACTAAATCAGCCCCAGCATTTT	CASSQLNQPQHF
TRBJ1-5	TRBV28	.	.	TGTGCCAGCACCAAACGGGGGATCGGGAGCAATCAGCCCCAGCATTTT	CASTKRGIGSNQPQHF
TRBJ2-7	TRBV5-6	TRBD1	.	TGTGCCAGCAGCTTTGGCGGCGACAGGGGCCACTTC	CASSFGGDRGHF
TRBJ2-1	TRBV18	.	.	TGTGCCAGCTCAACCCGACAGGCTGGCCTCGGGAATGAGCAGTTCTTC	CASSTRQAGLGNEQFF
TRBJ2-1	TRBV7-3	TRBD1	few	TGTGCCAGCAGCACCGGGACAGGGGCCCTCAATGAGCAGTTCTTC	CASSTGTGALNEQFF
TRBJ1-1	TRBV11-2	TRBD1	.	TGTGCCAGCAGCTTACAGGGGGGGAACACTGAAGCTTTCTTT	CASSLQGGNTEAFF
TRBJ2-6	TRBV2	TRBD2	.	TGTGCCAGCATGGTCGGGGGGGCTGGGGCCAACGTCCTGACTTTC	CASMVGGAGANVLTF
TRBJ1-5	TRBV30	TRBD1	few	TGTGCCTGGAGCCTCCGGGACAGGGGGAAGTTGGGCAATCAGCCCCAGCATTTT	CAWSLRDRGKLGNQPQHF
TRBJ2-3	TRBV18	.	.	TGTGCCAGCTCACCACTCTCAGATACGCAGTATTTT	CASSPLSDTQYF
TRBJ1-4	TRBV6-5	.	.	TGTGCCAGCAGTACCACAGGACGTGTAAAGCTGTTTTTT	CASSTTGRVKLFF
TRBJ2-5	TRBV5-1	TRBD2	.	TGCGCCAGCAGCTTGGGGAGACTAGCGGGGGGACAAGAGACCCAGTACTTC	CASSLGRLAGGQETQYF
TRBJ1-2	TRBV27	.	few	TGTGCCAGCACAACAGGGCCATCCACGAACTATGGCTACACCTTC	CASTTGPSTNYGYTF
TRBJ1-5	TRBV4-3	.	.	TGCGCCAGCAGCCCCGAGGGCAGCAATCAGCCCCAGCATTTT	CASSPEGSNQPQHF
TRBJ1-1	TRBV19	.	.	TGTGCCAGTGATCAAGCGGGGGTCACTGAAGCTTTCTTT	CASDQAGVTEAFF
TRBJ1-1	TRBV7-9	.	once	TGTGCCAGCAGCTCAGGAATGAACACTGAAGCTTTCTTT	CASSSGMNTEAFF
TRBJ1-2	TRBV7-2	.	.	TGTGCCAGCAGCCGGACACAGGGTCGCTATGGCTACACCTTC	CASSRTQGRYGYTF
TRBJ1-2	TRBV6-5	TRBD1	.	TGTGCCAGCACTGGACAGGGCTATGGCTACACCTTC	CASTGQGYGYTF
TRBJ1-5	TRBV5-1	.	few	TGCGCCAGCAGCTTTGACTTCAGTCAGCCCCAGCATTTT	CASSFDFSQPQHF
TRBJ1-2	TRBV2	.	.	TGTGCCAGCAGCGCGCGGACAGTTTATGGCTACACCTTC	CASSARTVYGYTF
TRBJ2-5	TRBV15	TRBD2	once	TGTGCCACCAGCAGAACGGGACTAGCGGGGGACGGGGAGACCCAGTACTTC	CATSRTGLAGDGETQYF
TRBJ2-3	TRBV27	TRBD1	.	TGTGCCAGCAGTCCCAGGACAGGGGAATTCACAGATACGCAGTATTTT	CASSPRTGEFTDTQYF
TRBJ2-3	TRBV29-1	.	.	TGCAGCGGGCAGGCCGGTGGAGATACGCAGTATTTT	CSGQAGGDTQYF
TRBJ1-2	TRBV9	.	few	TGTGCCAGCAGCGTAAAGACAGGATCCCCCCTAGGCTACACCTTC	CASSVKTGSPLGYTF
TRBJ1-1	TRBV18	TRBD1	.	TGTGCCAGCTCACTTCTCAAAACACAGGGGTTGAACACTGAAGCTTTCTTT	CASSLLKTQGLNTEAFF
TRBJ1-1	TRBV27	TRBD1	.	TGTGCCAGCAGTTTAATTCCGACAGGGAAAATGAACACTGAAGCTTTCTTT	CASSLIPTGKMNTEAFF
TRBJ2-7	TRBV27	TRBD2	once	TGTGCCAGCAGTTTACGTTACGCTAGCGGGAACTCCTACGAGCAGTACTTC	CASSLRYASGNSYEQYF
TRBJ2-2	TRBV18	TRBD1	.	TGTGCCAGCTCACCGGACAGGGGAACCGGGGAGCTGTTTTTT	CASSPDRGTGELFF